Listed below are T cell receptor beta chains from one sample, sequenced in a study of blood T cell repertoires in COVID-19. Method: immunoSEQ multiplex PCR; TCRdb's copy keeps in-frame clones and lacks some. The repertoire has approximately 200,000 clones, around 81% of them found once; the top ten carry nearly 7.5%. The sample was PBMCs or T cells enriched from blood (not recorded which). These TCRs come from a woman in her thirties or forties with acute COVID-19. CDR3s include the opening cysteine and the closing phenylalanine or tryptophan. Fields, in order: D gene, J gene, V gene, clone size, CDR3 DNA, CDR3 protein. A D gene is named only where the DNA matches it firmly. Not all rows give a size; the values are once, few, many and, for expanded clones, a class.

D gene: NA; J gene: TRBJ1-3; V gene: TRBV18; clone size: NA; CDR3 DNA: TGTGCCAGCTCATTGGACAACTCTGGAAACACCATATATTTT; CDR3 protein: CASSLDNSGNTIYF
D gene: NA; J gene: TRBJ1-6; V gene: TRBV20-1; clone size: few; CDR3 DNA: TGCAGTGCTAGCAGGGGTTCACCCCTCCACTTT; CDR3 protein: CSASRGSPLHF
D gene: NA; J gene: TRBJ1-4; V gene: TRBV30; clone size: NA; CDR3 DNA: TGTGCCTGGAGTGTTCAACTTGAAAAACTGTTTTTT; CDR3 protein: CAWSVQLEKLFF
D gene: TRBD2; J gene: TRBJ2-3; V gene: TRBV10-3; clone size: NA; CDR3 DNA: TGTGCCATCAGTGTGCGGGGGGGCGGCACAGATACGCAGTATTTT; CDR3 protein: CAISVRGGGTDTQYF
D gene: NA; J gene: TRBJ1-3; V gene: TRBV11-2; clone size: NA; CDR3 DNA: TGTGCCAGCAGCAGGGGGATGGAGGACGACACCATATATTTT; CDR3 protein: CASSRGMEDDTIYF
D gene: NA; J gene: TRBJ2-5; V gene: TRBV25-1; clone size: NA; CDR3 DNA: TGTGCCAGCAGTGAAACGGGCAGGGGCGAAGAGACCCAGTACTTC; CDR3 protein: CASSETGRGEETQYF
D gene: NA; J gene: TRBJ2-5; V gene: TRBV3-1/TRBV3-2; clone size: NA; CDR3 DNA: TGTGCCAGCAGCCAGGATCTAGCGTCCCAAGAGACCCAGTACTTC; CDR3 protein: CASSQDLASQETQYF
D gene: TRBD1; J gene: TRBJ1-4; V gene: TRBV28; clone size: NA; CDR3 DNA: TGTGCCAGCAGGGCCAGGGGGCCCTTGAAAGAACTGTTTTTT; CDR3 protein: CASRARGPLKELFF
D gene: NA; J gene: TRBJ1-6; V gene: TRBV7-6; clone size: NA; CDR3 DNA: TGTGCCAGCAGCTATAGAGCGTATTCACCCCTCCACTTT; CDR3 protein: CASSYRAYSPLHF
D gene: NA; J gene: TRBJ2-4; V gene: TRBV7-3; clone size: NA; CDR3 DNA: TGTGCCAGCAGCTCCCCGACTACTTCCAAAAACATTCAGTACTTC; CDR3 protein: CASSSPTTSKNIQYF
D gene: TRBD1; J gene: TRBJ1-1; V gene: TRBV5-4; clone size: NA; CDR3 DNA: TGTGCCAGCAGGCCTCGACAGGGATACAACACTGAAGCTTTCTTT; CDR3 protein: CASRPRQGYNTEAFF
D gene: TRBD1; J gene: TRBJ2-3; V gene: TRBV19; clone size: once; CDR3 DNA: TGTGCCAGTAGTATCCACGGACAGGGGGGTTTGGGAGATACGCAGTATTTT; CDR3 protein: CASSIHGQGGLGDTQYF
D gene: NA; J gene: TRBJ1-1; V gene: TRBV6-5; clone size: few; CDR3 DNA: TGTGCCAGCAGGCAGGGGATAAGAGCTTTCTTT; CDR3 protein: CASRQGIRAFF
D gene: TRBD2; J gene: TRBJ2-3; V gene: TRBV5-4; clone size: NA; CDR3 DNA: TGTGCCAGCAGCTTGAGCGGGACTCGCACAGATACGCAGTATTTT; CDR3 protein: CASSLSGTRTDTQYF
D gene: NA; J gene: TRBJ2-5; V gene: TRBV24-1; clone size: NA; CDR3 DNA: TGTGCCACCAGTGATGTGGACAGCTCTGCGGAGACCCAGTACTTC; CDR3 protein: CATSDVDSSAETQYF
D gene: NA; J gene: TRBJ1-6; V gene: TRBV7-2; clone size: NA; CDR3 DNA: TGTGCCAGCAGCCTCACCCGGGGTAATTCACCCCTCCACTTT; CDR3 protein: CASSLTRGNSPLHF
D gene: NA; J gene: TRBJ2-3; V gene: TRBV2; clone size: NA; CDR3 DNA: TGTGCCAGCAGACGGGTTGCAGATACGCAGTATTTT; CDR3 protein: CASRRVADTQYF
D gene: NA; J gene: TRBJ2-1; V gene: TRBV5-4; clone size: NA; CDR3 DNA: TGTGCCAGCAGCTTGTGGGGAGGTTACAATGAGCAGTTCTTC; CDR3 protein: CASSLWGGYNEQFF
D gene: TRBD1; J gene: TRBJ1-5; V gene: TRBV6-5; clone size: NA; CDR3 DNA: TGTGCCAGCAGAAAACAGGGGGCCTGGGGTCAGCCCCAGCATTTT; CDR3 protein: CASRKQGAWGQPQHF
D gene: NA; J gene: TRBJ1-5; V gene: TRBV27; clone size: few; CDR3 DNA: TGTGCCAGCAGTTTATGGGGAGGTCAGCCCCAGCATTTT; CDR3 protein: CASSLWGGQPQHF
D gene: NA; J gene: TRBJ2-7; V gene: TRBV11-2; clone size: NA; CDR3 DNA: TGTGCCAGCAGCTTAGGACCGGGGTTTGAGTACGAGCAGTACTTC; CDR3 protein: CASSLGPGFEYEQYF
D gene: NA; J gene: TRBJ2-3; V gene: TRBV11-2; clone size: NA; CDR3 DNA: TGTGCCAGCAGCTTAGTTAGCTCTAGCACAGATACGCAGTATTTT; CDR3 protein: CASSLVSSSTDTQYF
D gene: NA; J gene: TRBJ2-3; V gene: TRBV5-1; clone size: NA; CDR3 DNA: TGCGCCAGCAGCTTGGGGACCAGGAGGGTTCCGGATACGCAGTATTTT; CDR3 protein: CASSLGTRRVPDTQYF
D gene: TRBD1; J gene: TRBJ2-1; V gene: TRBV7-9; clone size: NA; CDR3 DNA: TGTGCCAGCAGCTTAGCGGGACAGGGGGCTCGGGGCATGAAGTTCTTC; CDR3 protein: CASSLAGQGARGMKFF
D gene: TRBD1; J gene: TRBJ1-6; V gene: TRBV14; clone size: NA; CDR3 DNA: TGTGCCAGCAGCCCCATGGACAGGGATAATTCACCCCTCCACTTT; CDR3 protein: CASSPMDRDNSPLHF
D gene: TRBD1; J gene: TRBJ1-5; V gene: TRBV2; clone size: NA; CDR3 DNA: TGTGCCAGTACAGACAGGGGTAGCAATCAGCCCCAGCATTTT; CDR3 protein: CASTDRGSNQPQHF
D gene: TRBD1; J gene: TRBJ2-7; V gene: TRBV6-1; clone size: NA; CDR3 DNA: TGTGCCAGCAGTGAAACAGGGGCCAACTACGAGCAGTACTTC; CDR3 protein: CASSETGANYEQYF
D gene: NA; J gene: TRBJ2-5; V gene: TRBV12-3/TRBV12-4; clone size: NA; CDR3 DNA: TGTGCCAGCAGTCCCGGGAACCAAGAGACCCAGTACTTC; CDR3 protein: CASSPGNQETQYF
D gene: NA; J gene: TRBJ1-3; V gene: TRBV12-3/TRBV12-4; clone size: NA; CDR3 DNA: TGTGCCAGCAGTTTCCGGGATACCATATATTTT; CDR3 protein: CASSFRDTIYF
D gene: TRBD2; J gene: TRBJ2-3; V gene: TRBV4-1; clone size: NA; CDR3 DNA: TGCGCCAGCAGCCAGGGTAGCGGGAGGTATACAGATACGCAGTATTTT; CDR3 protein: CASSQGSGRYTDTQYF
D gene: NA; J gene: TRBJ2-5; V gene: TRBV19; clone size: NA; CDR3 DNA: TGTGCCAGTAGCATAATCCCTACTAGTACAGCGACAGAGACCCAGTACTTC; CDR3 protein: CASSIIPTSTATETQYF
D gene: TRBD1; J gene: TRBJ2-7; V gene: TRBV20-1; clone size: NA; CDR3 DNA: TGCAGTGCTAGTGTCACGCGGACAGGGGGCTCCTACGAGCAGTACTTC; CDR3 protein: CSASVTRTGGSYEQYF
D gene: TRBD1; J gene: TRBJ2-5; V gene: TRBV12-5; clone size: NA; CDR3 DNA: TGTGCTAGTGGCCGGGACAGTGGGACCCAGTACTTC; CDR3 protein: CASGRDSGTQYF
D gene: NA; J gene: TRBJ2-5; V gene: TRBV7-2; clone size: NA; CDR3 DNA: TGTGCCAGCAGCTTTGAGGGGGGGGAGACCCAGTACTTC; CDR3 protein: CASSFEGGETQYF